A single sample gave rise to the 28 T cell receptor beta chains below, sequenced in a study of blood T cell repertoires in COVID-19. Measured with immunoSEQ multiplex PCR; TCRdb has only the in-frame clones, and not every one. This sample has over 130,000 clones, with 60% to 80% found just once. Sequenced: PBMCs or T cells enriched from blood (not recorded which). The receptors shown here come from a woman aged 50 to 65 who had recovered from COVID-19.

V usage is TRBV7-6 and J usage is TRBJ2-5; D may be TRBD2 (6 bases). Deletions cut 6 bases from V and 5 bases from J, with 19 bases between. Germline-derived CDR1 and CDR2 are SGHVS and FNYEAQ. The CDR3 sequence is 15 residues long. This CDR3 reads CASSLGTELGETQYF. The CDR3, as DNA: TGTGCCAGCAGTCTAGGGACTGAGTTAGGCGAGACCCAGTACTTC.

The V call is TRBV19, the J call TRBJ2-1, with D uncertain. CDR3 length: 12 residues. Trimming cost V 7 bases and J 9 bases, with 13 bases left between them. In germline, CDR1 is LNHDA, CDR2 SQIVND (reference sequence). The CDR3, as DNA: TGTGCCAGTATCAGCCGACTTGGTGAGCAGTTCTTC. Its protein product is CASISRLGEQFF.

This clone showed up many times. The chain uses TRBV11-1 and TRBJ2-1; 11 positions agree with TRBD1. V was pared by 5 bases and J by 6 bases, with 3 bases of the junction left unmatched. Germline assignment: CDR1 SGHAT and CDR2 FQDESV (reference sequence). The CDR3 totals 14 residues. The CDR3 DNA sequence: TGTGCCAGCAGCCCGGGGACAGGGGGCAATGAGCAGTTCTTC. This encodes CASSPGTGGNEQFF. Looking up the rest from reference TRBV11-1 and TRBJ2-1 gives the full variable domain: EAEVAQSPRYKITEKSQAVAFWCDPISGHATLYWYRQILGQGPELLVQFQDESVVDDSQLPKDRFSAERLKGVDSTLKIQPAELGDSAMYLCASSPGTGGNEQFFGPGTRLTVL.

This sequence joins TRBV18 and TRBJ1-1, with a tentative D call TRBD1 (5 bases). CDR3 length equals 14 residues. Per germline, CDR1 KGHSH and CDR2 LQKENI. Trimming pared 3 bases from V and 6 bases from J, leaving 14 bases between. In nucleotides, the CDR3 is TGTGCCAGCTCACCCCCCACGGGGGTCGCTGAAGCTTTCTTT. The encoded protein is CASSPPTGVAEAFF.

This chain links TRBV9 with TRBJ1-3; 9 bases agree with TRBD1. Per the germline V gene, CDR1 is SGDLS and CDR2 is YYNGEE. The trim removed 2 bases at V and 7 bases at J, leaving 4 bases unmatched. CDR3 length: 14 residues. Here the CDR3 DNA reads TGTGCCAGCAGCGTTAGGACAGGGGATAACACCATATATTTT. Amino acids: CASSVRTGDNTIYF.

The chain joins TRBV28 to TRBJ1-5, with D possibly TRBD1 on 5 matching bases. The germline V gene encodes CDR1 MDHEN and CDR2 SYDVKM. V lost 3 bases and J 11 bases, leaving 11 bases between the germline ends. The CDR3 is 12 residues long. The CDR3 region has the DNA TGTGCCAGCAGTTTTCGGGGGTTGGCCCAGCATTTT. This translates into CASSFRGLAQHF. The complete variable domain, with remaining parts taken from reference TRBV28 and TRBJ1-5, reads DVKVTQSSRYLVKRTGEKVFLECVQDMDHENMFWYRQDPGLGLRLIYFSYDVKMKEKGDIPEGYSVSREKKERFSLILESASTNQTSMYLCASSFRGLAQHFGDGTRLSIL.

This clone was detected only a few times. This rearrangement joins TRBV12-3 or TRBV12-4 to TRBJ1-2, with a weak D call TRBD1 (6 bases). This CDR3 has 11 amino acids. With 5 bases removed from V and 7 bases from J, the gap between germline ends came to 8 bases. The CDR3 loop reads CASSGQSGYTF. The CDR3 DNA is TGTGCCAGCAGTGGACAGTCTGGCTACACCTTC.

This rearrangement joins TRBV7-2 to TRBJ2-5; 9 positions agree with TRBD2. Trimming at V came to 5 bases and at J to 4 bases, leaving 11 bases not matched to a gene. CDR1 is SGHTA and CDR2 is FQGNSA in the germline V gene. The CDR3 consists of 16 residues. The CDR3 sequence is CASSPLIAGVGETQYF. The CDR3 DNA reads TGTGCCAGCAGCCCCCTAATAGCGGGAGTGGGAGAGACCCAGTACTTC.

The rearrangement uses TRBV3-1 (or the pseudogene TRBV3-2) and TRBJ1-4; D uncertain. Germline CDR1 LGHDT, CDR2 YNNKEL (reference sequence). CDR3 length: 15 amino acids. With 0 bases removed from V and 8 bases from J, the gap between germline ends came to 13 bases. CDR3 loop: CASSQDHPLREKLFF. The CDR3 bases are TGTGCCAGCAGCCAAGATCACCCCCTTCGGGAAAAACTGTTTTTT.

This chain connects TRBV7-9 to TRBJ2-3; D ambiguous. Trimming left V 0 bases short and J 0 bases short, with 7 bases between. The CDR3 length is 15 residues. The germline CDR1 and CDR2 sequences are SEHNR and FQNEAQ (reference sequence). The CDR3, as DNA: TGTGCCAGCAGCTTAGCCAGAAAAAGCACAGATACGCAGTATTTT. It translates to CASSLARKSTDTQYF.

In DNA, the CDR3 is TGTGCCACCAGAGAGGGACTAGCGGGAGACACAGATACGCAGTATTTT. Amino acid sequence: CATREGLAGDTDTQYF. The rearrangement uses TRBV24-1 and TRBJ2-3, with TRBD2 identical over 14 bases. Trimming at V came to 7 bases and at J to 2 bases, leaving 4 bases not matched to a gene. The CDR3 length is 16 residues. CDR1 is KGHDR and CDR2 is SFDVKD in the germline V gene.

The V gene is TRBV19, the J gene TRBJ2-6; 9 bases align to TRBD1. Losses at the gene ends were 3 bases for V and 0 bases for J; bases not matched to a gene: 9. The CDR3 totals 19 residues. The V gene's germline CDR1 is LNHDA and CDR2 SQIVND (reference sequence). The CDR3 sequence: CASSIRLGQGFSGANVLTF. The CDR3 region has the DNA TGTGCCAGTAGTATTAGATTGGGACAGGGTTTCTCTGGGGCCAACGTCCTGACTTTC.

This rearrangement joins TRBV20-1 to TRBJ1-2; D gene ambiguous. This CDR3 is built from 11 residues. Trimming took 1 base from V and 4 from J, leaving 4 bases between them. Germline values: CDR1 DFQATT, CDR2 SNEGSKA (reference sequence). In nucleotides, the CDR3 is TGCAGTGCTAGAGCGTTCTATGGCTACACCTTC. This sequence encodes CSARAFYGYTF.

There are a few counts of this clone. The chain combines TRBV2 with TRBJ2-7; 12 bases align to TRBD1. The CDR3 is made up of 14 amino acids. The germline CDR1 and CDR2 sequences are SNHLY and FYNNEI. The V gene end was trimmed by 8 bases and the J gene end by 7 bases; junction bases not matched to a gene: 9. The CDR3 loop reads CASRGQGASREQYF. The CDR3 bases are TGTGCCAGCCGGGGACAGGGGGCCTCGCGGGAGCAGTACTTC.

The chain uses TRBV4-1 and TRBJ2-5; TRBD1 might be the D (5 bases). From germline, CDR1 is MGHRA and CDR2 YSYEKL. V was pared by 0 bases and J by 7 bases, with 15 bases between. CDR3 length: 15 amino acids. The CDR3 spells CASSQDGQGGVTQYF. CDR3 DNA sequence: TGCGCCAGCAGCCAAGATGGGCAGGGTGGGGTGACCCAGTACTTC.

The chain joins TRBV19 to TRBJ2-1; D remains ambiguous. Germline V gene sequence: CDR1 LNHDA, CDR2 SQIVND (reference sequence). CDR3 length: 16 amino acids. Trimming pared 5 bases from V and 1 base from J, leaving 15 bases between. The CDR3 protein is CASSPRRSRSYNEQFF. CDR3 nucleotides: TGTGCCAGTAGTCCTCGCCGGAGTAGGTCCTACAATGAGCAGTTCTTC.

The table lists this clone with a count of one. V is TRBV10-3 and J is TRBJ2-7; 8 bases align to TRBD2. V lost 4 bases, J lost 1 base, and 12 bases stayed unmatched. This CDR3 is built from 17 residues. Germline V gives CDR1 ENHRY, CDR2 SYGVKD. CDR3 region: CAISAQALTSGSYEQYF. The CDR3 region has the DNA TGTGCCATCAGTGCCCAAGCCCTAACTAGCGGATCCTACGAGCAGTACTTC.

The genes are TRBV7-8 and TRBJ1-5; 11 bases agree with TRBD1. The CDR3 length is 15 residues. CDR1 SGHVS and CDR2 FQNEAQ come from the germline V gene. The V segment lost 3 bases and the J segment 3 bases; nucleotides outside the gene matches: 1. The CDR3 DNA sequence: TGTGCCAGCAGCTTGGGACAGGGGGTCAATCAGCCCCAGCATTTT. It is translated as CASSLGQGVNQPQHF. The full variable domain, in which reference TRBV7-8 and TRBJ1-5 provide the parts outside the CDR3, is GAGVSQSPRYKVAKRGQDVALRCDPISGHVSLFWYQQALGQGPEFLTYFQNEAQLDKSGLPSDRFFAERPEGSVSTLKIQRTQQEDSAVYLCASSLGQGVNQPQHFGDGTRLSIL.

The chain recombines TRBV6-1 with TRBJ1-2, with TRBD1 as a possible D gene (5 bases). The CDR3 loop spans 16 amino acids. V was trimmed by 2 bases and J by 11 bases, leaving 24 bases between them. Germline-derived CDR1 and CDR2 are MNHNS and SASEGT. The CDR3 DNA sequence: TGTGCCAGCAGTGAATGGTCGGGTCAGGGTGCTCACTGGTACACCTTC. This translates into CASSEWSGQGAHWYTF.

The V and J genes are TRBV9 and TRBJ2-1; 10 nucleotides align to TRBD2. Germline V gene lookup returns CDR1 SGDLS and CDR2 YYNGEE. After removal of 2 bases from V and 7 bases from J, the junction contained 3 bases not matched to a gene. CDR3 length: 14 residues. For the CDR3, the DNA is TGTGCCAGCAGCGTGATAGCGGGGGGTAATGAGCAGTTCTTC. It translates to CASSVIAGGNEQFF.

The chain links TRBV5-1 to TRBJ2-7, with D possibly matching TRBD1 (5 bases). This CDR3 is 14 amino acids long. V lost 0 bases to trimming and J lost 2 bases, with 9 bases between them. Germline V gene lookup returns CDR1 SGHRS and CDR2 YFSETQ. CDR3 sequence: CASSLGGRTYEQYF. The CDR3 DNA reads TGCGCCAGCAGCTTGGGGGGCAGGACCTACGAGCAGTACTTC.

The rearrangement links TRBV27 to TRBJ2-5, with TRBD1 matching 7 bases. Germline CDR1 is MNHEY and CDR2 is SMNVEV (reference sequence). The CDR3 totals 16 residues. Losses at the gene ends were 3 bases for V and 1 base for J; bases not matched to a gene: 8. The CDR3 protein is CASSFTTGAFQETQYF. The CDR3 DNA reads TGTGCCAGCAGTTTTACAACAGGGGCGTTCCAAGAGACCCAGTACTTC.

This clone showed up just once. V and J are TRBV2 and TRBJ2-4, with 8 nucleotides matching TRBD1. This CDR3 contains 16 residues. CDR1 is SNHLY and CDR2 is FYNNEI in the germline V gene. Trimming at V came to 3 bases and at J to 3 bases, leaving 7 bases not matched to a gene. CDR3: CASSDGRGLGKNIQYF. CDR3 sequence (DNA): TGTGCCAGCAGTGACGGCAGGGGGCTAGGCAAAAACATTCAGTACTTC. The variable domain in full, completed from reference TRBV2 and TRBJ2-4, reads EPEVTQTPSHQVTQMGQEVILRCVPISNHLYFYWYRQILGQKVEFLVSFYNNEISEKSEIFDDQFSVERPDGSNFTLKIRSTKLEDSAMYFCASSDGRGLGKNIQYFGAGTRLSVL.

The chain uses TRBV7-2 and TRBJ2-1; 7 bases fit TRBD1. The germline gives CDR1 SGHTA, CDR2 FQGNSA. V lost 4 bases and J lost 6; bases outside the gene matches: 9. This CDR3 has 15 residues. The CDR3 here is CASSSRPGQANEQFF. CDR3 bases: TGTGCCAGCAGCTCCCGGCCTGGACAGGCCAATGAGCAGTTCTTC. Full variable domain (missing parts from reference TRBV7-2 and TRBJ2-1): GAGVSQSPSNKVTEKGKDVELRCDPISGHTALYWYRQSLGQGLEFLIYFQGNSAPDKSGLPSDRFSAERTGGSVSTLTIQRTQQEDSAVYLCASSSRPGQANEQFFGPGTRLTVL.

The chain combines TRBV6-5 with TRBJ1-2; 9 nucleotides line up with TRBD1. Germline trimming cut 2 bases from V and 2 bases from J; bases unmatched to any gene: 6. The CDR3 is 16 amino acids. Germline V lookup: CDR1 MNHEY, CDR2 SVGAGI. CDR3 in DNA: TGTGCCAGCAGTTACCCTAAAGACAGGGGGAACTATGGCTACACCTTC. Its protein is CASSYPKDRGNYGYTF.

The chain joins TRBV9 to TRBJ1-5; D perhaps matches TRBD1 (6 bases). Germline-derived CDR1 and CDR2 are SGDLS and YYNGEE. V lost 4 bases and J 3 bases, leaving 14 bases between the germline ends. There are 15 residues in the CDR3. The CDR3 DNA reads TGTGCCAGCAGCCGCGAGTGGGACAACAATCAGCCCCAGCATTTT. It codes for CASSREWDNNQPQHF.

Only one count was recorded for this clone. The chain has TRBV11-2 and TRBJ2-3; TRBD2 aligns across 8 bases. The V gene end was trimmed by 0 bases and the J gene end by 5 bases; junction bases not matched to a gene: 4. This CDR3 is 15 amino acids long. Germline values: CDR1 SGHAT, CDR2 FQNNGV. The CDR3 sequence is CASSLETSGRDTQYF. Here the CDR3 DNA reads TGTGCCAGCAGCTTAGAAACTAGCGGAAGAGATACGCAGTATTTT. Using reference TRBV11-2 and TRBJ2-3 for the parts outside the CDR3, the full variable domain is EAGVAQSPRYKIIEKRQSVAFWCNPISGHATLYWYQQILGQGPKLLIQFQNNGVVDDSQLPKDRFSAERLKGVDSTLKIQPAKLEDSAVYLCASSLETSGRDTQYFGPGTRLTVL.

The chain carries TRBV5-6 and TRBJ1-2, with TRBD1 identical over 9 bases. Germline values: CDR1 SGHDT, CDR2 YYEEEE. The V and J ends lost 3 bases and 1 base, in that order; junction bases with no gene match: 7. The CDR3 loop spans 16 amino acids. CDR3 nucleotides: TGTGCCAGCAGCTGGTGGGGGACAGGGCATAACTATGGCTACACCTTC. Amino acids: CASSWWGTGHNYGYTF. Full variable domain (missing parts from reference TRBV5-6 and TRBJ1-2): DAGVTQSPTHLIKTRGQQVTLRCSPKSGHDTVSWYQQALGQGPQFIFQYYEEEERQRGNFPDRFSGHQFPNYSSELNVNALLLGDSALYLCASSWWGTGHNYGYTFGSGTRLTVV.